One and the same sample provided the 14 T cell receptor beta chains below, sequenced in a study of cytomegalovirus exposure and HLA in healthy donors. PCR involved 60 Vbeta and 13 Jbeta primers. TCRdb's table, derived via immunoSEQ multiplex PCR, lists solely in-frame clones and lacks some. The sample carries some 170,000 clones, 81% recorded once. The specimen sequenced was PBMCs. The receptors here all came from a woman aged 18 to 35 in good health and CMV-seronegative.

The CDR3 nucleotides are TGTGCCAGCTCTGGGGGAGGTGATAGCAATGAGCAGTTCTTC. Encoded protein: CASSGGGDSNEQFF. V usage is TRBV25-1 and J usage is TRBJ2-1; perhaps TRBD2 as D (6 bases). The V end lost 8 bases, the J end lost 6 bases, and 17 bases lay between the germline ends. Per germline, CDR1 MGHDK and CDR2 SYGVNS. The CDR3 is 14 residues long. Full variable domain (remainder filled in from reference TRBV25-1 and TRBJ2-1): EADIYQTPRYLVIGTGKKITLECSQTMGHDKMYWYQQDPGMELHLIHYSYGVNSTEKGDLSSESTVSRIRTEHFPLTLESARPSHTSQYLCASSGGGDSNEQFFGPGTRLTVL.

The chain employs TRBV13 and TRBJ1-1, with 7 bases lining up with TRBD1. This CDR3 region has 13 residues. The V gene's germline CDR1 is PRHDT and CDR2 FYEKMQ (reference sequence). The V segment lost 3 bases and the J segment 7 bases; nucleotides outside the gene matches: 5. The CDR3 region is CASSFPDRVEAFF. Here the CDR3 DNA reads TGTGCCAGCAGCTTTCCCGACAGGGTTGAAGCTTTCTTT.

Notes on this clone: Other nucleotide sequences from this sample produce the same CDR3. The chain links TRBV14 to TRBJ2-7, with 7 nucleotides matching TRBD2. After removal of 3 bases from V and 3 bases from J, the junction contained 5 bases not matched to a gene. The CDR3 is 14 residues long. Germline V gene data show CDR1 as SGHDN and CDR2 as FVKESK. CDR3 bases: TGTGCCAGCAGCCATCGCGGGGGAGGCTACGAGCAGTACTTC. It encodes CASSHRGGGYEQYF.

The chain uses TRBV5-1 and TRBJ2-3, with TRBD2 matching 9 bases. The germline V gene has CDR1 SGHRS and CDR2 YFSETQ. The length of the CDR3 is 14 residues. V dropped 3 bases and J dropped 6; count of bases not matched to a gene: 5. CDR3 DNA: TGCGCCAGCAGCTCAGCGGGGGGCTGGGATACGCAGTATTTT. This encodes CASSSAGGWDTQYF.

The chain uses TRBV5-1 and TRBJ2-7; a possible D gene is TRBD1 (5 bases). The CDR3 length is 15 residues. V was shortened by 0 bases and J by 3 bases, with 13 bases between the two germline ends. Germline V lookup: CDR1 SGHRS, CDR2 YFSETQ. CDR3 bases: TGCGCCAGCAGCTTGGTAGGGGTATTTAGCTACGAGCAGTACTTC. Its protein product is CASSLVGVFSYEQYF.

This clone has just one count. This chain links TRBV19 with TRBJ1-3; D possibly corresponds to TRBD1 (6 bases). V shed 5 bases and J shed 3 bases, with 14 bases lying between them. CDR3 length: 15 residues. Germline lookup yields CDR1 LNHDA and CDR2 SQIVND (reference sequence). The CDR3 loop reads CASSDWTEIGNTIYF. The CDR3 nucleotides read TGTGCCAGTAGTGACTGGACAGAGATTGGAAACACCATATATTTT.

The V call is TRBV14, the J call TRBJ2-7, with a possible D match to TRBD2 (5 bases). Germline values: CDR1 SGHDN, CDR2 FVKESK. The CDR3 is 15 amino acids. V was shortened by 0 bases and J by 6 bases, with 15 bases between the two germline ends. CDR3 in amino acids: CASSQDQARRGEQYF. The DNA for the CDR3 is TGTGCCAGCAGCCAAGATCAGGCTAGACGGGGCGAGCAGTACTTC.

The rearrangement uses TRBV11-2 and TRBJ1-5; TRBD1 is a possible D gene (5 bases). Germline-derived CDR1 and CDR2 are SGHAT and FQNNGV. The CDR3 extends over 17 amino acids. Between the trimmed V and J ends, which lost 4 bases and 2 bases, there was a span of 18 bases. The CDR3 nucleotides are TGTGCCAGCAGCTCGACCCTGGGGCCCGCCGGCAATCAGCCCCAGCATTTT. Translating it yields CASSSTLGPAGNQPQHF.

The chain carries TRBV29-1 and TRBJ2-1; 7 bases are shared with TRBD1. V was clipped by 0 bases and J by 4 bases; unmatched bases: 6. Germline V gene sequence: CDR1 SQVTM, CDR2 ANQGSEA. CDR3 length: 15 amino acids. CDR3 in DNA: TGCAGCGTTGAAGATCCAGTGACAGGGTACAATGAGCAGTTCTTC. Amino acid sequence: CSVEDPVTGYNEQFF.

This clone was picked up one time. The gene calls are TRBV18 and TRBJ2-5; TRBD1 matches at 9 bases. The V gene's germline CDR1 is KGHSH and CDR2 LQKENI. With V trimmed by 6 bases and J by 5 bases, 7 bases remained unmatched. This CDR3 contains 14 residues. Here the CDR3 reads CASSPGTGRETQYF. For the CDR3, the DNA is TGTGCCAGCTCGCCTGGGACAGGGCGGGAGACCCAGTACTTC.

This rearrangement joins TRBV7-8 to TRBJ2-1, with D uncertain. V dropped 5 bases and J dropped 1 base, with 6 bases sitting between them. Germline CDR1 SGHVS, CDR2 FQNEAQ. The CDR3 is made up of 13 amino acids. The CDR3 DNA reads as TGTGCCAGCAGCCCCGGGTCCTACAATGAGCAGTTCTTC. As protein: CASSPGSYNEQFF.

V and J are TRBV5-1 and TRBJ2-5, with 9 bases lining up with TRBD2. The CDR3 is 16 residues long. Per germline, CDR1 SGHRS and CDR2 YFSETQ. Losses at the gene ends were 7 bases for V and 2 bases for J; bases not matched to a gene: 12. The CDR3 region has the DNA TGCGCCAGCTCGCCCAATAGCGGGGGTCCTCAAGAGACCCAGTACTTC. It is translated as CASSPNSGGPQETQYF.

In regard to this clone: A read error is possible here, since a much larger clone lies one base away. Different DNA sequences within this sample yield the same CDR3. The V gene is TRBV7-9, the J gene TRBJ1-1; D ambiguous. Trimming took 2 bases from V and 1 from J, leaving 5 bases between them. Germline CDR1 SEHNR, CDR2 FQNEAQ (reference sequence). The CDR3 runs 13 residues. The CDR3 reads CASSLQENTEAFF. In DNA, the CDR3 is TGTGCCAGCAGCTTACAGGAGAACACTGAAGCTTTCTTT.

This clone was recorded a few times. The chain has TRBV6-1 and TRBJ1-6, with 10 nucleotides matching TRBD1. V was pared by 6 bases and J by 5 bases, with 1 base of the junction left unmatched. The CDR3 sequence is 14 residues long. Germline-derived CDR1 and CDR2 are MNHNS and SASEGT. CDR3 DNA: TGTGCCAGCAGGGACAGGGGGAATAATTCACCCCTCCACTTT. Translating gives CASRDRGNNSPLHF.